The sequence of this T cell receptor (beta chain) was determined in a study of human T cells and chemical hapten exposure. Study outcomes and limitations: Because they had alopecia, donors may respond immunologically unlike healthy people.

The study used a library that attached unique molecular identifiers to individual cDNA molecules. In the original workflow: Samples contained a median of approximately 100,000 TCRs, with a range of roughly 20,000 to 700,000. A single record per CDR3 protein comes from TCRdb applying MiXCR to the RACE reads. Here the V and J calls rest on TCRdb's processing, not on the authors' analysis. The sample gives fewer than 60,000 distinct CDR3 sequences, roughly 10% of which show up once; around 4.1% is in the top ten. Points on this clonotype: The antigen is unknown.

CDR1 and CDR2 from the germline V gene are SGHRS and YFSETQ. Trimming took off 5 bases at V and 7 bases at J, with 25 bases between the two ends. CDR3 length: 16 amino acids. The time point here: pre-sensitization, week 0. Sample treatment: therapeutic diphenylcyclopropenone sensitization with weekly scalp DPC. This receptor was taken from a woman aged 40 to 50 with alopecia areata. Some clones in this sample may be carry-over from other donors' samples. Source: whole blood, taken in connection with sensitization to the hapten diphenylcyclopropenone (DPC). This chain joins TRBV5-1 and TRBJ2-7, with D possibly matching TRBD2 (6 bases). CDR3 amino acids: CASRGGGADTGGEQYF. CDR3 DNA: TGCGCCAGCAGGGGTGGCGGGGCTGATACTGGCGGGGAGCAGTACTTC. Full variable domain (outside the CDR3, taken from reference TRBV5-1 and TRBJ2-7): KAGVTQTPRYLIKTRGQQVTLSCSPISGHRSVSWYQQTPGQGLQFLFEYFSETQRNKGNFPGRFSGRQFSNSRSEMNVSTLELGDSALYLCASRGGGADTGGEQYFGPGTRLTVT.